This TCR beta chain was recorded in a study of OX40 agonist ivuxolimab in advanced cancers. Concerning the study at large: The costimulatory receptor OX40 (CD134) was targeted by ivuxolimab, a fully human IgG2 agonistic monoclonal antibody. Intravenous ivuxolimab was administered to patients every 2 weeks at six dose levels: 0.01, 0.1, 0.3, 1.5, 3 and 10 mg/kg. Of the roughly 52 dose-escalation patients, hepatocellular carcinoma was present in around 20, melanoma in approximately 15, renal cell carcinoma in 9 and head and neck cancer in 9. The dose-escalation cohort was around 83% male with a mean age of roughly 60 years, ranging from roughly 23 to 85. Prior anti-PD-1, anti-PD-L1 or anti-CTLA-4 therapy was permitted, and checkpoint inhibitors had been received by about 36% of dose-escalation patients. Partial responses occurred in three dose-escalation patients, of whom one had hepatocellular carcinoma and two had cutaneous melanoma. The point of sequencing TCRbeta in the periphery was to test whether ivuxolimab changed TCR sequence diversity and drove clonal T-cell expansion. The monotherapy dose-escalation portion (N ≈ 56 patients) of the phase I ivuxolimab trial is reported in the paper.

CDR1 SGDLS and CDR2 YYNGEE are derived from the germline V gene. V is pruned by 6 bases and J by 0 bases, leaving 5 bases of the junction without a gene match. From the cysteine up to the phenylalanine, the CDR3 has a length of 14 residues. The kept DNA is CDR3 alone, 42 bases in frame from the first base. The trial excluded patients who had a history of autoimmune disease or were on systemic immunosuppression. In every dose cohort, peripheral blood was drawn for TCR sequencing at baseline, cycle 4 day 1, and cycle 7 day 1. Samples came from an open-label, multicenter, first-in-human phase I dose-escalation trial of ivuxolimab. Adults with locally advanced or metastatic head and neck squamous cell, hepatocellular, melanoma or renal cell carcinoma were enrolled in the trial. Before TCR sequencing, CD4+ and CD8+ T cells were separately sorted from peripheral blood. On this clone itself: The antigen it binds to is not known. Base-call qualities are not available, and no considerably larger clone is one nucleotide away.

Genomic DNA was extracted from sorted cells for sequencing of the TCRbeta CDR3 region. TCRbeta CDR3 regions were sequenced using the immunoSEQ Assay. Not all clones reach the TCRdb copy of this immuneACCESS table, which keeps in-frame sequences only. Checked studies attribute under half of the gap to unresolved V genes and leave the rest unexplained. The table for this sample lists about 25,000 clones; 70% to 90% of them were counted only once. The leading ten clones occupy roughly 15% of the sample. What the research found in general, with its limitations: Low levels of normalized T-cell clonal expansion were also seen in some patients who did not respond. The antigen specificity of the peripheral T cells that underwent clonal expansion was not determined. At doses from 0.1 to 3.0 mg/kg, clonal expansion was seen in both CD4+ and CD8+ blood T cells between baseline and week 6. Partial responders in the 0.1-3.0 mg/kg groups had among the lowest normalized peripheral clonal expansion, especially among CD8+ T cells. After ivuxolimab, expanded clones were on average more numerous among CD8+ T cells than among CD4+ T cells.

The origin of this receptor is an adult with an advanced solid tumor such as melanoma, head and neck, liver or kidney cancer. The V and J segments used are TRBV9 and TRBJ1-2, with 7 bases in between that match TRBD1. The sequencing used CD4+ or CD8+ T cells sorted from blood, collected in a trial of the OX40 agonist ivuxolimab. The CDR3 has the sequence CASTRGAANYGYTF. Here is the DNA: TGTGCCAGCACCAGGGGGGCAGCTAACTATGGCTACACCTTC.